This entry describes one T cell receptor (beta chain). The data belong to a study of blood T cell repertoires in COVID-19. TCRdb keeps only in-frame clones here, not all; method: immunoSEQ multiplex PCR. Found here are some 150,000 clones, approximately 85% of them singletons; the top ten hold 2% to 3%. Material: peripheral blood. The receptor comes from a human donor with acute or convalescent COVID-19. The donor label of this sample is uncertain.

CDR3 protein: CASSLAPDWGEAFF. CDR3 nucleotides: TGTGCCAGCAGCTTAGCCCCAGATTGGGGGGAGGCTTTCTTT. The chain employs TRBV7-2 and TRBJ1-1, with D perhaps matching TRBD1 (5 bases). CDR3 length equals 14 residues. V was pared by 0 bases and J by 11 bases, with 16 bases between. CDR1 is SGHTA, CDR2 FQGNSA, per germline.